Each of the 20 T cell receptor beta chains below was sequenced from the same sample in a study of neurological immune-mediated disorders. MiXCR, applied by TCRdb to the 5' RACE reads, yields one record per CDR3 protein. The sample lists tens of thousands of distinct CDR3 sequences; about 4.2% were seen once. Sequences were obtained from CD4+ T cells from blood. Receptor source: a middle-aged woman with multiple sclerosis.

Ten or more counts support this clonotype. The chain employs TRBV6-5 and TRBJ1-2; the D gene is possibly TRBD1 (6 bases). The germline gives CDR1 MNHEY, CDR2 SVGAGI. Trimming left V 6 bases short and J 7 bases short, with 18 bases between. The CDR3 has 14 amino acids. In DNA, the CDR3 is TGTGCCAGCAGCCGAAAACAGGGTGGATTTGGCTACACCTTC. Its translation: CASSRKQGGFGYTF.

This clonotype was picked up many times. The chain has TRBV11-2 and TRBJ2-7, with D perhaps TRBD2 (6 bases). V gave up 3 bases and J gave up 11 bases, with 11 bases separating them. Germline-derived CDR1 and CDR2 are SGHAT and FQNNGV. This CDR3 spans 11 amino acids. In nucleotides, the CDR3 is TGTGCCAGCAGCTTGGAGGGCGTAGAGTACTTC. Encoded protein: CASSLEGVEYF.

In the case of this clonotype: This could be a read error, since a much larger clone is one nucleotide away. The V and J genes are TRBV7-9 and TRBJ1-1; unclear D gene. The CDR3 sequence is 13 residues long. V lost 10 bases and J 0 bases, leaving 12 bases between the germline ends. From germline, CDR1 is SEHNR and CDR2 FQNEAQ (reference sequence). CDR3 sequence: CANSFKLNTEAFF. The CDR3 DNA is TGTGCCAACAGTTTTAAGTTGAACACTGAAGCTTTCTTT.

This clonotype was detected ten times or more. The chain has TRBV6-1 and TRBJ2-1; 8 nucleotides match TRBD2. Germline-derived CDR1 and CDR2 are MNHNS and SASEGT. This CDR3 comprises 14 residues. J lost 7 bases, V lost 1 base, and 3 bases had no gene match. The CDR3 DNA follows: TGTGCCAGCAGTGAAGGGGGGACTAGGAATGAGCAGTTCTTC. Its protein product is CASSEGGTRNEQFF.

This clonotype was seen at least ten times. The chain links TRBV5-1 to TRBJ1-1, with 8 bases matching TRBD1. The CDR3 runs 15 residues. Trimming removed 3 bases from V and 9 bases from J; junction bases left unmatched: 13. Per the germline V gene, CDR1 is SGHRS and CDR2 is YFSETQ. The CDR3 reads CASSSLDAGTGKAFF. In nucleotides, the CDR3 is TGCGCCAGCAGCTCCTTAGACGCCGGGACAGGCAAAGCTTTCTTT. Full variable domain (missing parts from reference TRBV5-1 and TRBJ1-1): KAGVTQTPRYLIKTRGQQVTLSCSPISGHRSVSWYQQTPGQGLQFLFEYFSETQRNKGNFPGRFSGRQFSNSRSEMNVSTLELGDSALYLCASSSLDAGTGKAFFGQGTRLTVV.

This clonotype was seen repeatedly, ten times or more. V and J are TRBV5-1 and TRBJ2-2; no firm D call. V was trimmed by 1 base and J by 4 bases, leaving 14 bases between them. CDR3 size: 16 residues. CDR1 is SGHRS and CDR2 is YFSETQ in the germline V gene. The CDR3 DNA follows: TGCGCCAGCAGCTTGAGGCCGGGCGACGGCACCGGGGAGCTGTTTTTT. Translated, it gives CASSLRPGDGTGELFF.

In its sample, this clonotype was seen many times. The chain joins TRBV28 to TRBJ1-2; a weak D match, TRBD1 (5 bases). The V gene lost 3 bases and the J gene lost 3 bases, with 5 bases spanning the gap. The germline V gene encodes CDR1 MDHEN and CDR2 SYDVKM. The CDR3 is made up of 12 amino acids. The CDR3 DNA follows: TGTGCCAGCAGTTTGGGGGACTATGGCTACACCTTC. This gives the protein CASSLGDYGYTF.

Many counts were recorded for this clonotype. The rearrangement joins TRBV5-1 to TRBJ1-1; D possibly corresponds to TRBD1 (5 bases). Trimming left V 4 bases short and J 4 bases short, with 17 bases between. Germline assignment: CDR1 SGHRS and CDR2 YFSETQ. The CDR3 covers 15 residues. The DNA for the CDR3 is TGCGCCAGCAGCGTGGGGACTTGGGGGGGCACTGAAGCTTTCTTT. This codes for CASSVGTWGGTEAFF.

This clonotype was seen ten or more times. The V gene is TRBV6-6, the J gene TRBJ1-2; D not resolved. The V gene lost 5 bases and the J gene lost 1 base, with 11 bases spanning the gap. The V gene's germline CDR1 is MNHNY and CDR2 SVGAGI (reference sequence). This CDR3 is 14 amino acids long. CDR3 bases: TGTGCCAGCAGTACCCCCAGCTTTAACTATGGCTACACCTTC. This translates into CASSTPSFNYGYTF.

This clonotype was observed at least ten times. The chain has TRBV5-1 and TRBJ1-3; a possible D gene is TRBD1 (5 bases). The germline V gene has CDR1 SGHRS and CDR2 YFSETQ. V gave up 4 bases and J gave up 0 bases, with 14 bases separating them. CDR3 length: 16 amino acids. The CDR3 DNA reads as TGCGCCAGCAGCGGAGGGGACTCCTACTCTGGAAACACCATATATTTT. This gives the protein CASSGGDSYSGNTIYF.

This clonotype showed up many times. This chain joins TRBV5-1 and TRBJ1-5, with D hard to call. Germline V CDR1 and CDR2: SGHRS, YFSETQ. The length of the CDR3 is 16 residues. The V end lost 0 bases, the J end lost 0 bases, and 10 bases lay between the germline ends. The CDR3 DNA reads as TGCGCCAGCAGCTTGGGCCCCCGGAATAGCAATCAGCCCCAGCATTTT. It codes for CASSLGPRNSNQPQHF.

This clonotype was found many times. As DNA, the CDR3 is TGCGCCAGCAGCTTTAATCGGGGGAACACTGAAGCTTTCTTT. Residues: CASSFNRGNTEAFF. The genes are TRBV5-1 and TRBJ1-1; D gene unclear. The CDR3 is 14 amino acids. The V end was cut by 2 bases, the J end by 1 base, with 9 bases between. Germline V gene sequence: CDR1 SGHRS, CDR2 YFSETQ.

Ten or more counts support this clonotype. CDR3 in DNA: TGCAGCGTTGTGGGGGACATGTTGTTTAGTGAGCAGTTCTTC. This encodes CSVVGDMLFSEQFF. The chain combines TRBV29-1 with TRBJ2-1; D might be TRBD1 (6 bases). The germline V gene encodes CDR1 SQVTM and CDR2 ANQGSEA. V was pared by 4 bases and J by 9 bases, with 19 bases between. This CDR3 contains 14 residues.

At least ten counts were recorded for this clonotype. The rearrangement uses TRBV5-1 and TRBJ1-3; D unclear. Per germline, CDR1 SGHRS and CDR2 YFSETQ. This CDR3 is built from 16 residues. V lost 4 bases and J 0 bases, leaving 14 bases between the germline ends. DNA of the CDR3: TGCGCCAGCAGCATAGGACTCTCGACCTCTGGAAACACCATATATTTT. It translates to CASSIGLSTSGNTIYF.

This chain connects TRBV18 to TRBJ2-1, with TRBD2 matching over 13 bases. This CDR3 has 18 residues. After removal of 4 bases from V and 3 bases from J, the junction contained 9 bases not matched to a gene. Per germline, CDR1 KGHSH and CDR2 LQKENI. The CDR3 nucleotides read TGTGCCAGCTCACTGCAGACTAGCGGGGGGCCCCTCTACAATGAGCAGTTCTTC. Encoded protein: CASSLQTSGGPLYNEQFF.

This clonotype has ten or more counts. The CDR3 nucleotides read TGTGCCAGCAGTTTAACCCCCCGAGGCTATGGCTACACCTTC. This sequence encodes CASSLTPRGYGYTF. V and J are TRBV12-3 or TRBV12-4 and TRBJ1-2; D gene unclear. The V end was cut by 2 bases, the J end by 4 bases, with 11 bases between. CDR3 length: 14 amino acids.

This clonotype has ten or more counts. This chain uses TRBV5-1 with TRBJ2-3; possible D gene TRBD1, 6 bases. V was cut by 0 bases and J by 3 bases, with 11 bases left in between. The CDR3 is 15 amino acids. Per germline, CDR1 SGHRS and CDR2 YFSETQ. In nucleotides, the CDR3 is TGCGCCAGCAGCTTGGGGGGGCCGAGGACAGATACGCAGTATTTT. It translates to CASSLGGPRTDTQYF.

There are many counts of this clonotype. The CDR3 loop reads CSVMTGGISEAFF. The CDR3, as DNA: TGCAGCGTGATGACAGGGGGCATAAGTGAAGCTTTCTTT. The chain employs TRBV29-1 and TRBJ1-1; 10 nucleotides line up with TRBD1. Germline-derived CDR1 and CDR2 are SQVTM and ANQGSEA. Losses at the gene ends were 6 bases for V and 7 bases for J; bases not matched to a gene: 8. The CDR3 covers 13 residues.

This clonotype has ten or more counts. The gene calls are TRBV11-2 and TRBJ2-1; 7 bases match TRBD1. The CDR3 covers 17 residues. The V and J ends lost 5 bases and 0 bases, in that order; junction bases with no gene match: 10. CDR1 and CDR2 from the germline V gene are SGHAT and FQNNGV. CDR3 residues: CASSPGTVSTSYNEQFF. In DNA form, the CDR3 reads TGTGCCAGCAGCCCCGGGACAGTTTCAACCTCCTACAATGAGCAGTTCTTC.

This clonotype has a count of ten or more. This sequence joins TRBV5-1 and TRBJ2-7, with a possible D match to TRBD1 (6 bases). The CDR3 covers 14 residues. Germline V lookup: CDR1 SGHRS, CDR2 YFSETQ. Trimming stripped 4 bases from V and 0 bases from J, with 11 bases between. CDR3 region: CASSGTSSSYEQYF. CDR3 nucleotide sequence: TGCGCCAGCAGCGGGACAAGTAGCTCCTACGAGCAGTACTTC.